This T cell receptor beta chain stems from a study of T cells in Graves' hyperthyroidism and ophthalmopathy. Notes on the study in general: Ophthalmopathy onset followed model prediction by a median about seven months.

The study left out patients who had uncontrolled infection, other autoimmune disease, pregnancy or lactation. PBMCs were sourced from 9 to 10 ml fresh peripheral blood. J gave up 4 bases and V 1 base, and 7 bases lay outside the gene matches. CDR3 length equals 15 residues. Germline CDR1 is SGHDN and CDR2 is FVKESK. The investigators amplified TCR beta CDR3 regions from RNA transcripts. When the TCR CDR3 underwent first-round RT-PCR, the HTBI primer set was used. TCRdb reprocessed the multiplex PCR reads with MiXCR, giving one entry per CDR3 protein. The sample gives 340,000 or so distinct CDR3 sequences, roughly 15% of which show up once; approximately 35% is in the top ten. In the case of this clonotype: The antigen remains unidentified.

The chain links TRBV14 to TRBJ2-7; 7 nucleotides match TRBD2. The material sequenced was blood. The TCR was taken from a man between 25 and 39 years old with Graves' hyperthyroidism. The CDR3 reads CASSQATGGKYEQYF. Here the CDR3 DNA reads TGTGCCAGCAGCCAAGCCACCGGGGGGAAATACGAGCAGTACTTC.